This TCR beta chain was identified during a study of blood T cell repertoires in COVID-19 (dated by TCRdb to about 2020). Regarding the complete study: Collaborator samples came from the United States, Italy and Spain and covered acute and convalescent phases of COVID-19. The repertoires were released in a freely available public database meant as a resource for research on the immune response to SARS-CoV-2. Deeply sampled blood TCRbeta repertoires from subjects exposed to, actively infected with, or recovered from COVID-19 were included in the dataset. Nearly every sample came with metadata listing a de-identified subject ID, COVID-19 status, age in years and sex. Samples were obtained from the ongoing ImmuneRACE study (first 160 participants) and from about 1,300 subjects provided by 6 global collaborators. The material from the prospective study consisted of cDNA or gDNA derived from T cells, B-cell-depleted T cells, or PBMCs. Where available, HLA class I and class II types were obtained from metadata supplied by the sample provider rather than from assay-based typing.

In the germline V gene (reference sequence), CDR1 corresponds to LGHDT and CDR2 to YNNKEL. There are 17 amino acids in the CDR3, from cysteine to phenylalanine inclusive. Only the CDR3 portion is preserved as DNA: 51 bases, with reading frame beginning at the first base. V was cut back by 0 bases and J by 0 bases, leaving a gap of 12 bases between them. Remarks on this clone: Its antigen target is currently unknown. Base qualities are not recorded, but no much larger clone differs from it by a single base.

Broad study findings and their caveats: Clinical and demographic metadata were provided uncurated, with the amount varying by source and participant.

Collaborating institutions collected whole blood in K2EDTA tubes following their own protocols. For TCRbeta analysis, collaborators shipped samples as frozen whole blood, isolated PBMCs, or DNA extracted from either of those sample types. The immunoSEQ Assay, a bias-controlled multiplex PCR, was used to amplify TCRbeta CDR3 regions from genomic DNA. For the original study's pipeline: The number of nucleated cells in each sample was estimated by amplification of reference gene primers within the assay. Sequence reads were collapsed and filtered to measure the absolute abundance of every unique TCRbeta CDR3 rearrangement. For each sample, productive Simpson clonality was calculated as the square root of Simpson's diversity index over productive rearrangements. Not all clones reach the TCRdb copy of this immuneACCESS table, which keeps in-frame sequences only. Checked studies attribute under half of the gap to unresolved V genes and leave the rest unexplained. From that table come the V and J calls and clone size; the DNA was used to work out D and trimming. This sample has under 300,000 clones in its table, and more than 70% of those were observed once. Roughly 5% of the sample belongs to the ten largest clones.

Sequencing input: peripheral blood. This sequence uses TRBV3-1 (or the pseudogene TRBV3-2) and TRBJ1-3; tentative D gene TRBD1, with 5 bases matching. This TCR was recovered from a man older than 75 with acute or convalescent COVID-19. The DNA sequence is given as TGTGCCAGCAGCCAAGATATAAAAACAGGCTCTGGAAACACCATATATTTT. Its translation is CASSQDIKTGSGNTIYF.